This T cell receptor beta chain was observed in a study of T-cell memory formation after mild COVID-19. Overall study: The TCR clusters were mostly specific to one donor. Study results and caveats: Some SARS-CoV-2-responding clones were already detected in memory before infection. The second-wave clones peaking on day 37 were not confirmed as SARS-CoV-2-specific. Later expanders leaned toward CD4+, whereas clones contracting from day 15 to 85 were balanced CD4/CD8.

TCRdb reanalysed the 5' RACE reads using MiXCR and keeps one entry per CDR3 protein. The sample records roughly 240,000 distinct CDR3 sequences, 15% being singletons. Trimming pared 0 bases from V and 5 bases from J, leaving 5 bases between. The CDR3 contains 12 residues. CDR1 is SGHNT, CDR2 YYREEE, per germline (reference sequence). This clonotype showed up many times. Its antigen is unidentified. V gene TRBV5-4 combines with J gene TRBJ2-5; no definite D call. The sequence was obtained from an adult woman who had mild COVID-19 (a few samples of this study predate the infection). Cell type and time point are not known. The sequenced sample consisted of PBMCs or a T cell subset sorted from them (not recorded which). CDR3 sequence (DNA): TGTGCCAGCAGCTTGGGCCTCGAGACCCAGTACTTC. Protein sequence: CASSLGLETQYF.